The next 18 T cell receptor beta chains were all read from a single sample in a study of human T cells and chemical hapten exposure. MiXCR, applied by TCRdb to the RACE reads, yields one record per CDR3 protein. The sample holds around 69,000 distinct CDR3 sequences; about 8% are singletons and the top ten take approximately 3.4%. Time point noted: patch test 2, 6 weeks after DPC sensitization. The treatment denotes: therapeutic diphenylcyclopropenone sensitization with weekly scalp DPC. Source: whole blood, taken in connection with sensitization to the hapten diphenylcyclopropenone (DPC). The origin of the receptors is a woman aged 50 to 60 with alopecia areata. Some clones in this sample may be carry-over from other donors' samples.

The V and J genes are TRBV7-9 and TRBJ1-5, with 7 bases lining up with TRBD1. CDR3 size: 15 residues. V lost 4 bases and J lost 2; bases outside the gene matches: 5. CDR1 and CDR2 (germline): SEHNR, FQNEAQ (reference sequence). CDR3: CASSSTGFRNQPQHF. In DNA, the CDR3 is TGTGCCAGCAGCTCGACAGGGTTTCGCAATCAGCCCCAGCATTTT.

The chain links TRBV12-3 or TRBV12-4 to TRBJ1-1; D is perhaps TRBD1 (6 bases). Trimming stripped 2 bases from V and 3 bases from J, with 10 bases between. There are 14 residues in the CDR3. CDR3 residues: CASSLWGPDTEAFF. CDR3 DNA: TGTGCCAGCAGTTTATGGGGGCCCGACACTGAAGCTTTCTTT.

This clonotype came up many times. CDR3 sequence reads: CSARDGRASGGRTDTQYF. Written as DNA, the CDR3 is TGCAGTGCTAGAGATGGGAGGGCTAGCGGGGGTCGGACAGATACGCAGTATTTT. This rearrangement joins TRBV20-1 to TRBJ2-3, with 10 nucleotides matching TRBD2. The CDR3 spans 18 residues. J gave up 3 bases and V 0 bases, and 12 bases lay outside the gene matches. Germline values: CDR1 DFQATT, CDR2 SNEGSKA (reference sequence).

This clonotype occurred a few times. This chain joins TRBV4-2 and TRBJ2-1; D possibly matches TRBD1 or TRBD2 (6 bases each). The CDR3 has 15 residues. The V end lost 0 bases, the J end lost 5 bases, and 11 bases lay between the germline ends. The germline CDR1 and CDR2 sequences are LGHNA and YNFKEQ. In DNA form, the CDR3 reads TGTGCCAGCAGCCAAGAGGGGGGCAGGAACAATGAGCAGTTCTTC. Its translation is CASSQEGGRNNEQFF.

This clonotype was observed many times. J is TRBJ2-2 and V is TRBV28; D uncertain. This CDR3 is 14 amino acids long. CDR1 and CDR2 from the germline V gene are MDHEN and SYDVKM. V gave up 5 bases and J gave up 3 bases, with 10 bases separating them. CDR3 loop: CASSPTAYTGELFF. The DNA for the CDR3 is TGTGCCAGCAGTCCAACAGCCTACACCGGGGAGCTGTTTTTT. The whole variable domain, remainder taken from reference TRBV28 and TRBJ2-2, is DVKVTQSSRYLVKRTGEKVFLECVQDMDHENMFWYRQDPGLGLRLIYFSYDVKMKEKGDIPEGYSVSREKKERFSLILESASTNQTSMYLCASSPTAYTGELFFGEGSRLTVL.

The CDR3 DNA sequence: TGTGCCAGCGGGGGATTCGATACGCAGTATTTT. It yields the protein CASGGFDTQYF. This chain uses TRBV28 with TRBJ2-3; D possibly matches TRBD1 or TRBD2 (5 bases each). The germline gives CDR1 MDHEN, CDR2 SYDVKM. V was cut by 8 bases and J by 6 bases, with 9 bases left in between. CDR3 length: 11 amino acids.

This clonotype turned up a few times. V is TRBV11-1 and J is TRBJ2-5; 14 bases agree with TRBD2. The CDR3 runs 16 residues. Germline V lookup: CDR1 SGHAT, CDR2 FQDESV (reference sequence). The V and J ends lost 5 bases and 4 bases, in that order; junction bases with no gene match: 6. In nucleotides, the CDR3 is TGTGCCAGCAGCCCCGGGACTAGCGGGGGTGTAGAGACCCAGTACTTC. Translated, it gives CASSPGTSGGVETQYF.

In its sample, this clonotype was seen many times. The CDR3 DNA sequence: TGTGCCAGCAGTTACGTCTTTTCGGTCGGACAGGAGGCTTTCTTT. Translated, it gives CASSYVFSVGQEAFF. J is TRBJ1-1 and V is TRBV6-2 or TRBV6-3, with TRBD1 identical over 7 bases. J was trimmed by 11 bases and V by 2 bases; bases with no gene match: 14. CDR3 length: 15 residues. CDR1 and CDR2 (germline): MNHEY, SVGEGT.

The chain couples TRBV5-5 to TRBJ2-7; TRBD2 matches at 11 bases. After removal of 0 bases from V and 2 bases from J, the junction contained 1 base not matched to a gene. CDR3 length: 15 residues. CDR1 is SGHKS and CDR2 is YYEKEE in the germline V gene (reference sequence). CDR3 residues: CASSLGTSGPYEQYF. The CDR3 bases are TGTGCCAGCAGCTTGGGGACTAGCGGGCCCTACGAGCAGTACTTC.

The V call is TRBV12-3 or TRBV12-4, the J call TRBJ2-3; D gene uncertain. Trimming removed 8 bases from V and 1 base from J, with 13 bases in between. The CDR3 extends over 14 amino acids. CDR3 sequence: CASLWASGTDTQYF. The CDR3, as DNA: TGTGCCAGCCTTTGGGCCTCGGGCACAGATACGCAGTATTTT.

Ten or more counts support this clonotype. The chain links TRBV12-3 or TRBV12-4 to TRBJ2-5; either TRBD1 or TRBD2 may fit D (6 bases each). The CDR3 has 14 residues. V lost 2 bases to trimming and J lost 5 bases, with 12 bases between them. The DNA of the CDR3 is TGTGCCAGCAGTTTAAGGAGAGGGGGGGAGACCCAGTACTTC. Encoded protein: CASSLRRGGETQYF.

Comment on this clonotype: This clone may be a read error of a much larger clone one base away. The chain links TRBV4-1 to TRBJ1-6, with D maybe TRBD1 (5 bases). Per the germline V gene, CDR1 is MGHRA and CDR2 is YSYEKL. The CDR3 sequence is 16 residues long. The CDR3 DNA follows: TGCCCCAGCAGCCAAGCCCGCACTGGGGCCAATTCACCCCTCCACTTT. This translates into CPSSQARTGANSPLHF.

This clonotype appeared a few times. The chain combines TRBV12-3 or TRBV12-4 with TRBJ2-1, with 7 bases that match TRBD1. The V segment lost 5 bases and the J segment 7 bases; nucleotides outside the gene matches: 5. CDR3 length: 13 amino acids. CDR3 amino acids: CASSTDRENEQFF. As DNA, the CDR3 is TGTGCCAGCAGTACAGACAGGGAGAATGAGCAGTTCTTC.

In this sample, this clonotype turned up many times. This chain joins TRBV7-2 and TRBJ2-7, with 10 bases matching TRBD2. The CDR3 consists of 15 residues. The V gene end was trimmed by 6 bases and the J gene end by 3 bases; junction bases not matched to a gene: 8. CDR1 and CDR2 from the germline V gene are SGHTA and FQGNSA. In DNA form, the CDR3 reads TGTGCCAGCAGGCCGACTAGCGGGCCGCTCTACGAGCAGTACTTC. The encoded protein is CASRPTSGPLYEQYF. Looking up the rest from reference TRBV7-2 and TRBJ2-7 gives the full variable domain: GAGVSQSPSNKVTEKGKDVELRCDPISGHTALYWYRQSLGQGLEFLIYFQGNSAPDKSGLPSDRFSAERTGGSVSTLTIQRTQQEDSAVYLCASRPTSGPLYEQYFGPGTRLTVT.

This clonotype was recorded a few times. V is TRBV4-3 and J is TRBJ2-3; 15 nucleotides match TRBD2. Germline loops: CDR1 LGHNA, CDR2 YSLEER. The CDR3 is 17 residues long. J gave up 3 bases and V 4 bases, and 5 bases lay outside the gene matches. CDR3 DNA: TGCGCCAGCAGCCTAGGACTAGCGGGAGGGCCAACAGATACGCAGTATTTT. Its translation: CASSLGLAGGPTDTQYF.

This clonotype appeared many times. The chain uses TRBV6-5 and TRBJ1-2, with D uncertain. The CDR3 has 13 residues. Germline values: CDR1 MNHEY, CDR2 SVGAGI. Deletions cut 5 bases from V and 1 base from J, with 8 bases between. The CDR3 region has the DNA TGTGCCAGCAGTCAGGCTTTTAACTATGGCTACACCTTC. Encoded protein: CASSQAFNYGYTF.

The chain has TRBV27 and TRBJ1-5; D is perhaps TRBD1 (5 bases). Germline CDR1 reads MNHEY; CDR2 reads SMNVEV (reference sequence). Trimming removed 3 bases at V and 7 bases at J, with 13 bases between. The CDR3 is 14 amino acids. In DNA, the CDR3 is TGTGCCAGCAGTTTGAAGGCAGGGTGGCAGCCCCAGCATTTT. The encoded protein is CASSLKAGWQPQHF.

The rearrangement joins TRBV7-6 to TRBJ1-1; 8 nucleotides align to TRBD1. Germline V gene sequence: CDR1 SGHVS, CDR2 FNYEAQ. The CDR3 is made up of 16 amino acids. The trim removed 1 base at V and 0 bases at J, leaving 4 bases unmatched. Here the CDR3 DNA reads TGTGCCAGCAGCTTAGGGCCAGGGGGCGTGAACACTGAAGCTTTCTTT. As protein: CASSLGPGGVNTEAFF.